These T cell receptor beta chains were read from a single sample in a study of blood T cell repertoires in COVID-19. Measured with immunoSEQ multiplex PCR; TCRdb has only the in-frame clones, and not every one. The sample gives some 69,000 clones, roughly 79% of which show up once; 20% to 25% is in the top ten. Sample: peripheral blood. These receptors came from a woman aged 70-85 years with acute or convalescent COVID-19. CDR3s include the opening cysteine and the closing phenylalanine or tryptophan. Fields, in order: V gene, clone size, J gene, D gene, CDR3 DNA, CDR3 protein. The D gene is left open where the match is weak. Clone size is stated in some rows and not others, as once, few, many or a class when expanded.

v_gene: TRBV28; abundance: .; j_gene: TRBJ1-1; d_gene: TRBD1; CDR3nt: TGTGCCAGCAGTTTGGGACAGGGCCAAGCTTTCTTT; CDR3aa: CASSLGQGQAFF
v_gene: TRBV5-8; abundance: .; j_gene: TRBJ1-2; d_gene: .; CDR3nt: TGTGCCAGCAGTTATTCTAACTATGGCTACACCTTC; CDR3aa: CASSYSNYGYTF
v_gene: TRBV11-3; abundance: once; j_gene: TRBJ1-2; d_gene: TRBD1; CDR3nt: TGTGCCAGCAGTTCCTTGGGACAGAGCTACACCTTC; CDR3aa: CASSSLGQSYTF
v_gene: TRBV28; abundance: .; j_gene: TRBJ1-4; d_gene: .; CDR3nt: TGTGCCAGCAGTTTACCCCAGAATGAAAAACTGTTTTTT; CDR3aa: CASSLPQNEKLFF
v_gene: TRBV5-1; abundance: .; j_gene: TRBJ2-7; d_gene: TRBD1; CDR3nt: TGCGCCAGCAGCTACCAGGGACAGGGAATCTACGAGCAGTACTTC; CDR3aa: CASSYQGQGIYEQYF
v_gene: TRBV18; abundance: .; j_gene: TRBJ1-2; d_gene: .; CDR3nt: TGTGCCAGCTCACCAACGGCGCCAGGCGCTACCGTGGGCTACACCTTC; CDR3aa: CASSPTAPGATVGYTF
v_gene: TRBV28; abundance: .; j_gene: TRBJ2-7; d_gene: TRBD1; CDR3nt: TGTGCCAGCACCATTAGGAGACAGGGGGCTGCCGAGCAGTACTTC; CDR3aa: CASTIRRQGAAEQYF
v_gene: TRBV3-1/TRBV3-2; abundance: once; j_gene: TRBJ2-2; d_gene: .; CDR3nt: TGTGCCAGCAGGGGCAGAGCGGCCAACACCGGGGAGCTGTTTTTT; CDR3aa: CASRGRAANTGELFF
v_gene: TRBV6-2/TRBV6-3; abundance: few; j_gene: TRBJ2-1; d_gene: TRBD2; CDR3nt: TGTGCCAGCAGTCGGTTAAGCGGGACCGTCTCCTACAATGAGCAGTTCTTC; CDR3aa: CASSRLSGTVSYNEQFF
v_gene: TRBV10-1; abundance: few; j_gene: TRBJ2-7; d_gene: .; CDR3nt: TGCGCCATTTTCCGGGACTCCCGGGACGAGCAGTACTTC; CDR3aa: CAIFRDSRDEQYF
v_gene: TRBV30; abundance: few; j_gene: TRBJ2-7; d_gene: .; CDR3nt: TGTGCCTGGAGTGTCTCGGGGTACGAGCAGTACTTC; CDR3aa: CAWSVSGYEQYF
v_gene: TRBV28; abundance: .; j_gene: TRBJ2-1; d_gene: TRBD2; CDR3nt: TGTGCCAGCAGTTCCCCCGGGGGGGGGAACAATGAGCAGTTCTTC; CDR3aa: CASSSPGGGNNEQFF
v_gene: TRBV5-1; abundance: .; j_gene: TRBJ1-5; d_gene: .; CDR3nt: TGCGCCAGCAGCTTCAGTGGGGGCGCGAACAATCAGCCCCAGCATTTT; CDR3aa: CASSFSGGANNQPQHF
v_gene: TRBV5-5; abundance: .; j_gene: TRBJ2-1; d_gene: .; CDR3nt: TGTGCCAGCAGCTTGGGCTTACAGGGCTATGAGCAGTTCTTC; CDR3aa: CASSLGLQGYEQFF
v_gene: TRBV19; abundance: few; j_gene: TRBJ1-2; d_gene: .; CDR3nt: TGTGCCAGTAGTTTTAGACAGTCAACTAACTATGGCTACACCTTC; CDR3aa: CASSFRQSTNYGYTF
v_gene: TRBV6-4; abundance: .; j_gene: TRBJ1-1; d_gene: .; CDR3nt: TGTGCCAGCAGTGTCGGAGGGGGGGTCACTGAAGCTTTCTTT; CDR3aa: CASSVGGGVTEAFF
v_gene: TRBV5-4; abundance: .; j_gene: TRBJ2-7; d_gene: TRBD2; CDR3nt: TGTGCCAGCAGCTTGCTTAACGGGAGGAACTACGAGCAGTACTTC; CDR3aa: CASSLLNGRNYEQYF
v_gene: TRBV7-9; abundance: few; j_gene: TRBJ2-7; d_gene: .; CDR3nt: TGTGCCAGCACCCAGGGCCACGAGCAGTACTTC; CDR3aa: CASTQGHEQYF
v_gene: TRBV19; abundance: few; j_gene: TRBJ2-3; d_gene: .; CDR3nt: TGTGCCAGTAGTGCCCCTAGAGTCACAGATACGCAGTATTTT; CDR3aa: CASSAPRVTDTQYF
v_gene: TRBV28; abundance: .; j_gene: TRBJ2-7; d_gene: TRBD2; CDR3nt: TGTGCCAGCACCGCGGGACTACCCTCGGGGGAGCAGTACTTC; CDR3aa: CASTAGLPSGEQYF